Shown below are 32 T cell receptor beta chains from a single sample sequenced in a study of T cell responses to AZD1222 COVID-19 vaccine. Sequencing was performed with immunoSEQ multiplex PCR; in TCRdb, only in-frame clones are kept and a portion is missing. This table holds about 180,000 clones, about nine tenths found once. This material consisted of peripheral blood, taken 28 days after the second AZD1222 dose. The receptors originated from an adult who received the AZD1222 COVID-19 vaccine.

The chain carries TRBV9 and TRBJ2-3; D is uncertain. V dropped 4 bases and J dropped 2 bases, with 11 bases sitting between them. This CDR3 spans 14 amino acids. The germline CDR1 and CDR2 sequences are SGDLS and YYNGEE. CDR3 in DNA: TGTGCCAGCAGCTGGCAAGAGTTCACAGATACGCAGTATTTT. This encodes CASSWQEFTDTQYF.

The chain carries TRBV9 and TRBJ2-1, with 16 bases aligning to TRBD2. Germline CDR1 reads SGDLS; CDR2 reads YYNGEE. J was trimmed by 10 bases and V by 6 bases; bases with no gene match: 10. CDR3 length equals 16 residues. DNA for the CDR3: TGTGCCAGCATCCCGGGGACTAGCGGGAGGGCCGGCGAGCAGTTCTTC. It translates to CASIPGTSGRAGEQFF.

V is TRBV5-6 and J is TRBJ1-3, with D unclear. Trimming removed 2 bases at V and 0 bases at J, with 12 bases between. The CDR3 consists of 16 residues. Germline-derived CDR1 and CDR2 are SGHDT and YYEEEE. CDR3 coding DNA: TGTGCCAGCAGCTTTTCTTTCTTGGCCTCTGGAAACACCATATATTTT. Translation: CASSFSFLASGNTIYF.

DNA of the CDR3: TGTGCCAGCAGGATCCGGCTCTCGGGCGGGGGCTACACCTTC. This sequence encodes CASRIRLSGGGYTF. The chain recombines TRBV2 with TRBJ1-2; D remains unclear. Germline lookup yields CDR1 SNHLY and CDR2 FYNNEI. V gave up 6 bases and J gave up 8 bases, with 19 bases separating them. The length of the CDR3 is 14 residues.

This clone was seen only a few times. V gene TRBV5-6 combines with J gene TRBJ2-7, with D unresolved. The CDR3 is 11 residues long. V lost 0 bases and J 4 bases, leaving 2 bases between the germline ends. The V gene's germline CDR1 is SGHDT and CDR2 YYEEEE. The CDR3 spells CASSLEYEQYF. DNA of the CDR3: TGTGCCAGCAGCTTGGAGTACGAGCAGTACTTC.

This clone has only one observation. The chain employs TRBV10-1 and TRBJ1-1; D is possibly TRBD1 (5 bases). V was trimmed by 4 bases and J by 0 bases, leaving 12 bases between them. CDR1 is WNHNN, CDR2 SYGVQD, per germline (reference sequence). The CDR3 consists of 15 residues. This CDR3 is CASSGGTTLNTEAFF. The CDR3 nucleotides are TGCGCCAGCAGTGGGGGGACGACCTTGAACACTGAAGCTTTCTTT.

V is TRBV11-1 and J is TRBJ2-5; weak D call: TRBD1 (6 bases). The germline gives CDR1 SGHAT, CDR2 FQDESV (reference sequence). V was clipped by 5 bases and J by 5 bases, with 18 bases between them. The CDR3 has 15 residues. DNA for the CDR3: TGTGCCAGCAGCGAAACGACAGGAAGATCGGAGACCCAGTACTTC. Protein product: CASSETTGRSETQYF.

The V call is TRBV5-1, the J call TRBJ1-2, with D unresolved. CDR3 length: 13 residues. V was clipped by 4 bases and J by 6 bases, with 13 bases between them. Germline V CDR1 and CDR2: SGHRS, YFSETQ. The DNA of the CDR3 is TGCGCCAGCAGCCACTCAGGAGGTGATGGCTACACCTTC. Translated: CASSHSGGDGYTF.

The chain uses TRBV11-2 and TRBJ2-5; perhaps TRBD2 as D (5 bases). V was cut by 7 bases and J by 4 bases, with 10 bases left in between. CDR3 length: 12 amino acids. Germline-derived CDR1 and CDR2 are SGHAT and FQNNGV. The CDR3 coding sequence is TGTGCCAGCACCCTGGCGGGAGAGACCCAGTACTTC. Translated, it gives CASTLAGETQYF.

This rearrangement joins TRBV10-1 to TRBJ1-1; no firm D call. This CDR3 spans 13 amino acids. Trimming left V 4 bases short and J 3 bases short, with 9 bases between. Germline CDR1 and CDR2: WNHNN and SYGVQD (reference sequence). CDR3 sequence reads: CASSAGSDTEAFF. The CDR3 DNA follows: TGCGCCAGCAGTGCGGGGTCCGACACTGAAGCTTTCTTT.

The chain links TRBV27 to TRBJ1-1; the match to TRBD1 covers 7 bases. This CDR3 spans 12 amino acids. CDR1 and CDR2 from the germline V gene are MNHEY and SMNVEV (reference sequence). Germline trimming cut 8 bases from V and 1 base from J; bases unmatched to any gene: 1. The DNA of the CDR3 is TGTGCCAGCCGGACAGGGAACACTGAAGCTTTCTTT. It encodes CASRTGNTEAFF.

The rearrangement joins TRBV6-5 to TRBJ1-4; no clear D. Between the trimmed V and J ends, which lost 0 bases and 0 bases, there was a span of 5 bases. The CDR3 covers 15 residues. The germline CDR1 and CDR2 sequences are MNHEY and SVGAGI. As DNA, the CDR3 is TGTGCCAGCAGTTACTCAGGATCAACTAATGAAAAACTGTTTTTT. It encodes CASSYSGSTNEKLFF.

CDR3 loop: CASSLTNTKETQYF. The CDR3 bases are TGTGCCAGCAGCTTAACTAACACCAAAGAGACCCAGTACTTC. The chain joins TRBV7-8 to TRBJ2-5, with D uncertain. Between the trimmed V and J ends, which lost 2 bases and 3 bases, there was a span of 10 bases. CDR1 and CDR2 (germline): SGHVS, FQNEAQ. The CDR3 totals 14 residues.

The gene calls are TRBV18 and TRBJ1-5; the D gene is possibly TRBD1 (5 bases). Germline-derived CDR1 and CDR2 are KGHSH and LQKENI. The germline V and J ends were trimmed by 6 bases and 5 bases, with 17 bases remaining between them. The CDR3 totals 15 residues. The chain's CDR3 is CASSTSSGTDQPQHF. The CDR3 DNA sequence: TGTGCCAGCTCCACGTCTTCGGGGACCGATCAGCCCCAGCATTTT. Based on the CDR3 plus reference TRBV18 and TRBJ1-5, the full variable domain is NAGVMQNPRHLVRRRGQEARLRCSPMKGHSHVYWYRQLPEEGLKFMVYLQKENIIDESGMPKERFSAEFPKEGPSILRIQQVVRGDSAAYFCASSTSSGTDQPQHFGDGTRLSIL.

V and J are TRBV10-3 and TRBJ1-2, with 9 positions matching TRBD1. The ends lost 4 bases at V and 5 bases at J; junction bases unmatched: 17. The CDR3 length is 18 residues. In germline, CDR1 is ENHRY, CDR2 SYGVKD. The CDR3 DNA sequence: TGTGCCATCAGTGTCCCTGCCGGGACAGGGCCCGATTCTTATGGCTACACCTTC. It is translated as CAISVPAGTGPDSYGYTF.

The chain employs TRBV6-5 and TRBJ2-5; 7 nucleotides match TRBD2. V dropped 6 bases and J dropped 5; count of bases not matched to a gene: 0. This CDR3 is 11 amino acids long. Germline V gene data show CDR1 as MNHEY and CDR2 as SVGAGI. As DNA, the CDR3 is TGTGCCAGCAGGGGGGGGGAGACCCAGTACTTC. Amino acids: CASRGGETQYF.

The J gene is TRBJ1-1, the V gene TRBV6-5; D gene unclear. With 7 bases removed from V and 1 base from J, the gap between germline ends came to 10 bases. Germline V gives CDR1 MNHEY, CDR2 SVGAGI. This CDR3 is built from 13 residues. The CDR3 DNA reads as TGTGCCAGCACCTCTACAAGGAACACTGAAGCTTTCTTT. Its translation is CASTSTRNTEAFF.

V usage is TRBV27 and J usage is TRBJ2-7; possible D gene TRBD1, 6 bases. Trimming stripped 5 bases from V and 1 base from J, with 15 bases between. Germline V gene data show CDR1 as MNHEY and CDR2 as SMNVEV (reference sequence). The CDR3 contains 15 residues. The CDR3: CASSNPTQGSYEQYF. The CDR3 coding sequence is TGTGCCAGCAGTAACCCGACACAGGGTTCCTACGAGCAGTACTTC.

This clone was found once. The chain uses TRBV5-1 and TRBJ1-2, with D perhaps matching TRBD1 (6 bases). Germline CDR1 is SGHRS and CDR2 is YFSETQ. Between the trimmed V and J ends, which lost 4 bases and 8 bases, there was a span of 18 bases. The CDR3 runs to 14 residues. CDR3 bases: TGCGCCAGCAGCACAGAGGACAGTAGAGGCGGCTACACCTTC. Residues: CASSTEDSRGGYTF.

V usage is TRBV19 and J usage is TRBJ2-7; D is perhaps TRBD1 (6 bases). CDR3 length equals 14 residues. Looked up from germline, CDR1 is LNHDA and CDR2 is SQIVND (reference sequence). Trimming removed 5 bases from V and 1 base from J, with 12 bases in between. The CDR3 spells CASSEQGTSYEQYF. The CDR3 DNA follows: TGTGCCAGTAGTGAACAGGGAACGTCCTACGAGCAGTACTTC.

J is TRBJ2-1 and V is TRBV4-2; 9 bases map to TRBD2. The V gene end was trimmed by 4 bases and the J gene end by 6 bases; junction bases not matched to a gene: 7. The length of the CDR3 is 15 residues. CDR1 and CDR2 from the germline V gene are LGHNA and YNFKEQ. The CDR3 loop reads CASSPAGGPGNEQFF. Here the CDR3 DNA reads TGTGCCAGCAGCCCGGCGGGAGGGCCTGGCAATGAGCAGTTCTTC.

The CDR3 region is CASSLEFRDSTDTQYF. As DNA, the CDR3 is TGCGCCAGCAGCTTGGAGTTCCGGGACAGCACAGATACGCAGTATTTT. The chain carries TRBV5-1 and TRBJ2-3; D may be TRBD1 or TRBD2 (5 bases each). The CDR3 is made up of 16 amino acids. The germline V gene has CDR1 SGHRS and CDR2 YFSETQ. V lost 0 bases, J lost 0 bases, and 11 bases lay in between.

The chain couples TRBV2 to TRBJ1-1; no firm D call. There are 11 residues in the CDR3. Germline CDR1 SNHLY, CDR2 FYNNEI. V lost 7 bases to trimming and J lost 4 bases, with 7 bases between them. The DNA for the CDR3 is TGTGCCAGCACTTCCCTCACTGAAGCTTTCTTT. Translating it yields CASTSLTEAFF.

The chain links TRBV6-5 to TRBJ1-6, with no clear D. The CDR3 has 14 residues. Germline V gene lookup returns CDR1 MNHEY and CDR2 SVGAGI. V was shortened by 4 bases and J by 7 bases, with 11 bases between the two germline ends. The CDR3 nucleotides read TGTGCCAGCAGTTCAACGGGGATCAATTCACCCCTCCACTTT. The encoded protein is CASSSTGINSPLHF.

The chain uses TRBV11-1 and TRBJ2-5, with D uncertain. The ends were cut back, 3 bases at V and 4 bases at J, with 6 bases in the middle. The CDR3 covers 12 residues. The V gene's germline CDR1 is SGHAT and CDR2 FQDESV (reference sequence). CDR3 loop: CASSFGLETQYF. CDR3 in DNA: TGTGCCAGCAGCTTCGGGTTAGAGACCCAGTACTTC.

This sequence joins TRBV4-2 and TRBJ2-7, with 7 bases fitting TRBD2. V was pared by 0 bases and J by 3 bases, with 2 bases of the junction left unmatched. From germline, CDR1 is LGHNA and CDR2 YNFKEQ. The CDR3 is made up of 14 amino acids. The CDR3 spells CASSQDGGGYEQYF. The CDR3 coding sequence is TGTGCCAGCAGCCAAGACGGCGGGGGCTACGAGCAGTACTTC.

The V and J genes are TRBV28 and TRBJ1-3; 10 positions agree with TRBD1. The ends lost 8 bases at V and 6 bases at J; junction bases unmatched: 4. The germline V gene encodes CDR1 MDHEN and CDR2 SYDVKM. The CDR3 is made up of 13 amino acids. CDR3 bases: TGTGCCAGCTCCGGGACAGGGGTAAACACCATATATTTT. Translated, it gives CASSGTGVNTIYF. Looking up the rest from reference TRBV28 and TRBJ1-3 gives the full variable domain: DVKVTQSSRYLVKRTGEKVFLECVQDMDHENMFWYRQDPGLGLRLIYFSYDVKMKEKGDIPEGYSVSREKKERFSLILESASTNQTSMYLCASSGTGVNTIYFGEGSWLTVV.

This sequence joins TRBV5-4 and TRBJ2-5, with 10 nucleotides matching TRBD1. Germline assignment: CDR1 SGHNT and CDR2 YYREEE (reference sequence). The CDR3 sequence is 13 residues long. V shed 3 bases and J 9 bases; nucleotides not matched to a gene: 5. The CDR3 nucleotides are TGTGCCAGCAGCTGGGACAGGGGACTGGCCCAGTACTTC. It codes for CASSWDRGLAQYF.

J is TRBJ1-3 and V is TRBV6-4, with 10 positions matching TRBD1. The germline V gene encodes CDR1 MRHNA and CDR2 SNTAGT. V shed 4 bases, J shed 8 bases, and the junction held 8 bases outside the gene matches. The CDR3 loop spans 15 amino acids. The chain's CDR3 is CASSGTGGPGDTIYF. In nucleotides, the CDR3 is TGTGCCAGCAGTGGGACAGGGGGGCCGGGAGACACCATATATTTT.

Only one count was recorded for this clone. The chain links TRBV7-3 to TRBJ2-2; the D gene is possibly TRBD2 (6 bases). Deletions cut 1 base from V and 1 base from J, with 13 bases between. From germline, CDR1 is SGHTA and CDR2 FQGTGA. The CDR3 extends over 17 amino acids. The CDR3 sequence is CASSLSWLSGNTGELFF. The CDR3 coding sequence is TGTGCCAGCAGCTTAAGTTGGCTTAGCGGGAACACCGGGGAGCTGTTTTTT.

The CDR3, as DNA: TGTGCCAGCAGTTTATCCGGAGGTGACCTCTACGAGCAGTACTTC. Its translation: CASSLSGGDLYEQYF. This chain connects TRBV27 to TRBJ2-7; TRBD2 is a possible D gene (5 bases). Germline V gene lookup returns CDR1 MNHEY and CDR2 SMNVEV (reference sequence). With 0 bases removed from V and 3 bases from J, the gap between germline ends came to 12 bases. The CDR3 runs 15 residues.

This clone was seen only once. The chain links TRBV18 to TRBJ1-2; D gene ambiguous. CDR1 and CDR2 from the germline V gene are KGHSH and LQKENI. This CDR3 region has 16 residues. Trimming shortened V by 0 bases and J by 6 bases, and 17 bases separated the two germline ends. The CDR3 coding sequence is TGTGCCAGCTCACCACCCATGGGCAGATCGCAGGATGGCTACACCTTC. Protein sequence: CASSPPMGRSQDGYTF. Drawing the rest from reference TRBV18 and TRBJ1-2, the complete variable domain is NAGVMQNPRHLVRRRGQEARLRCSPMKGHSHVYWYRQLPEEGLKFMVYLQKENIIDESGMPKERFSAEFPKEGPSILRIQQVVRGDSAAYFCASSPPMGRSQDGYTFGSGTRLTVV.